This T cell receptor (beta chain) is drawn from a study of spatial heterogeneity in lung cancer. TCRdb reprocessed the 5' RACE reads with MiXCR, giving one entry per CDR3 protein. The sample consists of about 27,000 distinct CDR3 sequences, almost 5.5% of them appearing once. Stated time point: blood at routine non-recurrence follow-up after resection. This clonotype has at least ten counts. Germline V gives CDR1 MNHEY, CDR2 SMNVEV (reference sequence). V was clipped by 6 bases and J by 6 bases; unmatched bases: 9. CDR3 length: 15 amino acids. The gene calls are TRBV27 and TRBJ2-3; 10 bases are a match to TRBD2. The sample consisted of PBMCs, taken at follow-up. The TCR was taken from a female donor with early-stage non-small cell lung cancer. DNA for the CDR3: TGTGCCAGCAGGTGGACTAGCGGTAGTTTGGATACGCAGTATTTT. Protein product: CASRWTSGSLDTQYF.